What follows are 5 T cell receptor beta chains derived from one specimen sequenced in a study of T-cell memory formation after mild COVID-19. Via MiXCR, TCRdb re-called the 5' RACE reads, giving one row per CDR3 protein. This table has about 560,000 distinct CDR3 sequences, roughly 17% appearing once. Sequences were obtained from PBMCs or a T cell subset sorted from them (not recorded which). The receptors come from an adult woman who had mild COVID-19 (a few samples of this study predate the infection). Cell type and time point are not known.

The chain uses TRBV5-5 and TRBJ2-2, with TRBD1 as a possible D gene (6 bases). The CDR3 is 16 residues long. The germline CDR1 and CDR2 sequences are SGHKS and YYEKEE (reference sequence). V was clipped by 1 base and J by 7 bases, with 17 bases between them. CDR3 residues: CASSLFNRVSDGELFF. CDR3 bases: TGTGCCAGCAGCTTGTTTAACAGGGTATCGGACGGGGAGCTGTTTTTT.

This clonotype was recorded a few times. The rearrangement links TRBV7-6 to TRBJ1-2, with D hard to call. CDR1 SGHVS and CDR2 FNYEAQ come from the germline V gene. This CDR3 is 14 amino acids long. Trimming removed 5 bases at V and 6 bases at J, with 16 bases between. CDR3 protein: CASSQRGKSDGYTF. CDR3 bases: TGTGCCAGCAGCCAGCGGGGTAAATCGGATGGCTACACCTTC.

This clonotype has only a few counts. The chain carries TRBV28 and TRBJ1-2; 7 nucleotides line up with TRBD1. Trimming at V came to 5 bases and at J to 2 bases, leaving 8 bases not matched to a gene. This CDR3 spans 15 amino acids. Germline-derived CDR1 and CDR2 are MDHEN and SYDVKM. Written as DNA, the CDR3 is TGTGCCAGCAGTGGGGGCTCACAGGGGAACTATGGCTACACCTTC. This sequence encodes CASSGGSQGNYGYTF.

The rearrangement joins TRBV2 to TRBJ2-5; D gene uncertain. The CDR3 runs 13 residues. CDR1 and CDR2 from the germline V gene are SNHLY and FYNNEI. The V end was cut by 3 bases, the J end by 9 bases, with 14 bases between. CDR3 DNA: TGTGCCAGCAGTGAGACTTTCAGGAGTGCCCAGTACTTC. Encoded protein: CASSETFRSAQYF.

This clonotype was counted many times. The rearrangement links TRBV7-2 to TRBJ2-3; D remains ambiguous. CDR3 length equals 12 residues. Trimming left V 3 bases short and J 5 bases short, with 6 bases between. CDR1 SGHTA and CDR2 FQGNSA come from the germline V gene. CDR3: CASSFYGDTQYF. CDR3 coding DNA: TGTGCCAGCAGCTTCTATGGAGATACGCAGTATTTT.